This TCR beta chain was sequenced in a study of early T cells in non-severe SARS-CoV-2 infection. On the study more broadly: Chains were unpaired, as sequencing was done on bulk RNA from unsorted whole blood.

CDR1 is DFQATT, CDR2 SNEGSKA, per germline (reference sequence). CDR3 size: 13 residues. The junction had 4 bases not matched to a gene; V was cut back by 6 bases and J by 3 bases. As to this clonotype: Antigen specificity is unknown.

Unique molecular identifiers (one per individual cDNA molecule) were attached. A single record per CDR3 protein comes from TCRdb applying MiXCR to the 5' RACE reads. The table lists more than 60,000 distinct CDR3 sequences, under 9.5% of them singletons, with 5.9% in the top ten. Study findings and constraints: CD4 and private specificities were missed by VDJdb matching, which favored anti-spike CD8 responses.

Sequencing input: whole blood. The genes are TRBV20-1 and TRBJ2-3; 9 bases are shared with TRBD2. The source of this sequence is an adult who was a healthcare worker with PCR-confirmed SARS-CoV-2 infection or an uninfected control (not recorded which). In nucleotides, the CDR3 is TGCAGTGCCGGAGCGGGAGGAACAGATACGCAGTATTTT. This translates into CSAGAGGTDTQYF.